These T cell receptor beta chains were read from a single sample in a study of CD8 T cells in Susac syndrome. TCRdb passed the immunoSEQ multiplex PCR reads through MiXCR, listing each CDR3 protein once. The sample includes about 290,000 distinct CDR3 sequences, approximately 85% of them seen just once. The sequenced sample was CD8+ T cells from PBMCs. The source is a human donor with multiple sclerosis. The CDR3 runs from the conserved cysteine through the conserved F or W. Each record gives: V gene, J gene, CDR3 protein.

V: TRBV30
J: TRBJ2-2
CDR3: CAWSVLAGIGELFF

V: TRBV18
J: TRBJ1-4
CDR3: CASSSRGGTNEKLFF

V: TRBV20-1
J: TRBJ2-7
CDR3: CSAVAGGPGEQYF

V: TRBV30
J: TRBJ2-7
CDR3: CAWSSTIYPEQYF

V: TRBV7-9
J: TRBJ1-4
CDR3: CASSSRRTDREKLFF

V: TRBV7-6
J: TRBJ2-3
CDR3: CASSLLVLSTDTQYF

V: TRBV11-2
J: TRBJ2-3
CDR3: CASSLDRRQGSTVNTQYF

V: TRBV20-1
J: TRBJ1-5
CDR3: CSARDQGQGSYSNQPQHF

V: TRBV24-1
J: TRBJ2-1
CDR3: CATSEVRHNEQFF

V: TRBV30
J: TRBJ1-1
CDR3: CAWTGGMNTEAFF

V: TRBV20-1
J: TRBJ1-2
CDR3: CSARHIRTPTNYGYTF

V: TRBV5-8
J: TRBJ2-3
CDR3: CASSLWPSGRGDTQYF

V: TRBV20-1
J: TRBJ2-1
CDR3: CSVLAMGSYNEQFF

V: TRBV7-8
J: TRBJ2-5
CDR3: CASSLIPEGETQYF

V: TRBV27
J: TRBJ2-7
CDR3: CASSFGFSSYEQYF

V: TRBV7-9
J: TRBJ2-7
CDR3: CASSSHRDYSYEQYF

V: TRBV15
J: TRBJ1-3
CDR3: CASTASFLSGNTIYF

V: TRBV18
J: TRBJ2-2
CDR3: CASSPSGTGGTGELFF

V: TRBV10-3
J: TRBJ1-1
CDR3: CAISDLQGLNTEAFF

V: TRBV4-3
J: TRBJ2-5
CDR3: CASSQVRGGQETQYF

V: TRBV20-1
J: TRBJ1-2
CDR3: CSARDRGSNYGYTF

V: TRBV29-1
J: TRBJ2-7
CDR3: CSVEDEYRGWYEQYF

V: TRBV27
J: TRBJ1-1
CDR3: CASSNARQRTEAFF

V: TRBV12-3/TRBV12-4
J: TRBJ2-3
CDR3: CASSPHPGTTTPEDTQYF

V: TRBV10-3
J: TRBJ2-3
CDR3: CAISFRRSGRTDTQYF

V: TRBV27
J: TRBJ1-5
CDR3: CANSYSGSNQPQHF

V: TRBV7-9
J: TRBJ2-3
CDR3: CATEPGLTSTDTQYF

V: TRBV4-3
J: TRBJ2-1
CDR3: CASSQEELGELDNEQFF

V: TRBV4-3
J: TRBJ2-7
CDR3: CASSQGRAYYEQYF

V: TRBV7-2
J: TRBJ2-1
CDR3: CASSLIRTGGNEQFF

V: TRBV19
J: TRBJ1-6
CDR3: CASSTGGRSPLHF

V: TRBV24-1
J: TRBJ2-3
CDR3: CATSDSSFSGGPLTDTQYF

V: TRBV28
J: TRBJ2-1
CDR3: CASREGGYNEQFF

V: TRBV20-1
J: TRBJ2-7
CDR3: CSARETSGTFYEQYF

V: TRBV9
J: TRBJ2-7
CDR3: CASSVGQSNYEQYF

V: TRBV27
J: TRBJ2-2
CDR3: CASTSGTGTGELFF

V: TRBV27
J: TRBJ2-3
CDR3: CASSFSTSGSTDTQYF

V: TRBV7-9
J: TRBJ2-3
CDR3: CASSLVLASTDTQYF

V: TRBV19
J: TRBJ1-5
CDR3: CASSMGVEQPQHF

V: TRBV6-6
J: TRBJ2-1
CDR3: CAGVWTSGYNEQFF

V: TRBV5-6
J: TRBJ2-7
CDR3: CASSPGDYEQYF

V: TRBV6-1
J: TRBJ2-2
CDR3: CASSPLAGGPGTGELFF

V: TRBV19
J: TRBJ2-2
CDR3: CASGREMSTGELFF

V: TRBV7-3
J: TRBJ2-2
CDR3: CASSPGGYRYTGELFF

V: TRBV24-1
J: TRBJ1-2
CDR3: CATSEATVNGYTF

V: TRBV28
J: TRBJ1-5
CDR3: CASSPLSVAQGGQPQHF

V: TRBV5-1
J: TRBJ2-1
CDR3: CASKTGLAGEINEQFF

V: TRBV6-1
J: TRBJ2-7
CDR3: CASSEGLATSYEQYF

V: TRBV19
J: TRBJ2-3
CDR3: CATRGALGSTDTQYF

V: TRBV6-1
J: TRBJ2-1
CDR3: CASTGLAGARNEQFF

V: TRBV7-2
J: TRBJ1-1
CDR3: CASSPGQGEAFF

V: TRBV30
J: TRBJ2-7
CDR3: CAWSFTGNYEQYF

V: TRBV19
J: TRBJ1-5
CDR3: CASIETGVKGNQPQHF